Reported below is one T cell receptor beta chain. The target antigen is unknown. This record comes from a study of beta chain features in type 1 diabetes. Background on the study: Across every sample, over 100 million sorted cells were examined in total. Overall study findings and caveats: cDNA-based reads could over-represent cells with high TCR expression. In type 1 diabetes patients, VDJ junctions had fewer insertions; deletions at these junctions were more frequent.

Purities in excess of 95% were seen in all sorted populations. Reverse transcribing all isolated RNA meant expressed TCRB transcripts were sequenced. The table came from immunoSEQ multiplex PCR; TCRdb's copy has only in-frame clones and leaves some out. The table has under 950,000 clones, 15% to 20% seen once. The V gene's germline CDR1 is LGHNA and CDR2 YSLEER. Trimming at V came to 1 base and at J to 3 bases, leaving 1 base not matched to a gene. The CDR3 extends over 14 amino acids. The specimen was naive CD4+ T cells from blood. This TCR was recovered from a woman between 18 and 29 years old in good health. The chain has TRBV4-3 and TRBJ2-7, with 9 positions matching TRBD1. Here the CDR3 reads CASSQAGQGYEQYF. Written as DNA, the CDR3 is TGCGCCAGCAGCCAAGCGGGACAGGGCTACGAGCAGTACTTC.